This TCR beta chain came from a study of T cells in Graves' hyperthyroidism and ophthalmopathy. Across the whole study: The blood sample was taken at first diagnosis, before treatment began. Study-wide points: Blood samples included most of the expanded thyroid clonotypes exceeding 0.001. Separation of ophthalmopathy from stable hyperthyroidism was achieved by a 13 V-J model.

This clonotype was seen many times. The antigen is undetermined. It was RNA transcripts that yielded the amplified TCR beta CDR3 regions. The HTBI primer set drove a first-round RT-PCR of the TCR CDR3. TCRdb used MiXCR to reprocess the multiplex PCR reads, holding one entry per CDR3 protein. This table has some 770,000 distinct CDR3 sequences, approximately 16% appearing once. CDR3 size: 19 residues. Germline V gene sequence: CDR1 MDHEN, CDR2 SYDVKM. The trim removed 5 bases at V and 6 bases at J, leaving 22 bases unmatched. The clonotype comes from a man aged 18 to 35 with Graves' hyperthyroidism. Source material: blood. The V gene is TRBV28, the J gene TRBJ2-3; 8 positions match TRBD2. This chain's CDR3 is CASSRRRAGVGGTGDTQYF. CDR3 DNA: TGTGCCAGCAGTCGCCGTCGAGCGGGAGTAGGTGGGACCGGGGATACGCAGTATTTT. Full variable domain (outside the CDR3, taken from reference TRBV28 and TRBJ2-3): DVKVTQSSRYLVKRTGEKVFLECVQDMDHENMFWYRQDPGLGLRLIYFSYDVKMKEKGDIPEGYSVSREKKERFSLILESASTNQTSMYLCASSRRRAGVGGTGDTQYFGPGTRLTVL.